This T cell receptor beta chain was identified in a study of cytomegalovirus exposure and HLA in healthy donors. CDR1 is MGHDK, CDR2 SYGVNS, per germline. J lost 5 bases, V lost 4 bases, and 10 bases had no gene match. This CDR3 has 15 residues. General study results and limits: CMV serostatus was the only recorded immune exposure for donors.

The PCR was carried out with 60 Vbeta primers and 13 Jbeta primers. Sequencing was performed with immunoSEQ multiplex PCR; in TCRdb, only in-frame clones are kept and a portion is missing. The table includes 70,000 or so clones, roughly 78% detected once. This clone appeared once. Its target is unknown. Sequencing input: PBMCs. The chain has TRBV25-1 and TRBJ2-5; TRBD2 aligns across 7 bases. The sequence derives from a young man in good health and CMV-seronegative. Here the CDR3 reads CASSAPRGDLETQYF. The CDR3 DNA sequence: TGTGCCAGCAGTGCCCCCCGGGGGGACCTGGAGACCCAGTACTTC.